This T cell receptor beta chain was captured in a study of control samples from healthy donors and cancer patients. Data came from immunoSEQ multiplex PCR; TCRdb stores just in-frame clones and leaves some out. The table has approximately 94,000 clones, less than 90% seen once. The source material was blood. The TCR originated in a woman aged 50 to 60 in good health.

The CDR3 DNA sequence: TGTGCCAGCAGCTTTTCTGGACAGGGTACAGATACGCAGTATTTT. Amino acids: CASSFSGQGTDTQYF. The J gene is TRBJ2-3, the V gene TRBV7-7; 8 bases fit TRBD1. V was pared by 3 bases and J by 3 bases, with 5 bases of the junction left unmatched. The CDR3 totals 15 residues. Germline V gene lookup returns CDR1 SSHAT and CDR2 FNYEAQ (reference sequence).